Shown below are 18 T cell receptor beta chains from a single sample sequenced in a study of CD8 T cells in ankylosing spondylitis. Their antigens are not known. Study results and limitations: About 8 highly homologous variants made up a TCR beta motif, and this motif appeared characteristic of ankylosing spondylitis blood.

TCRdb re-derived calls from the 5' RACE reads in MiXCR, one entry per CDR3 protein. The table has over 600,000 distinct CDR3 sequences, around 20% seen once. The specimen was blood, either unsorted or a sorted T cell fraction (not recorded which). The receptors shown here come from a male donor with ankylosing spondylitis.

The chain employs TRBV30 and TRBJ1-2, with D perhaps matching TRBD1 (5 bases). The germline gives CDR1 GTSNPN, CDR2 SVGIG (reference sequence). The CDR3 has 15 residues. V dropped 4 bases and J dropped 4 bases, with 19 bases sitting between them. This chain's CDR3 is CAWKSSTDTVYGYTF. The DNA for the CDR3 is TGTGCCTGGAAATCCTCGACGGACACCGTCTATGGCTACACCTTC.

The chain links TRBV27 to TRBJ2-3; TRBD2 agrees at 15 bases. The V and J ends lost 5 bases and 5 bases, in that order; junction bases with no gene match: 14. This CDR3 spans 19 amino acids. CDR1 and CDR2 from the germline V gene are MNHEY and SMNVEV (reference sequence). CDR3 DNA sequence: TGTGCCAGCAGTCTCCGGGCCGGGACTAGCGGGGGGCGTGGAGATACGCAGTATTTT. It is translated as CASSLRAGTSGGRGDTQYF.

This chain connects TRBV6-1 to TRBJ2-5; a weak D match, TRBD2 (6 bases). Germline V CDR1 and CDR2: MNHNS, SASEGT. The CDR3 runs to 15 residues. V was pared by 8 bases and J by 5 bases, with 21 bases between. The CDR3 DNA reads TGTGCCAGCTTCGGCGGAGGGGCGTCTTGGGAGACCCAGTACTTC. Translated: CASFGGGASWETQYF.

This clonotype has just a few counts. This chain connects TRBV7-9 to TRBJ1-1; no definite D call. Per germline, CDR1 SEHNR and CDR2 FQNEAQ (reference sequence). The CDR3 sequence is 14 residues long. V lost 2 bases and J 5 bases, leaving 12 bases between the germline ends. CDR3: CASSLLLGLTEAFF. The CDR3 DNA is TGTGCCAGCAGCTTACTGCTAGGACTTACTGAAGCTTTCTTT.

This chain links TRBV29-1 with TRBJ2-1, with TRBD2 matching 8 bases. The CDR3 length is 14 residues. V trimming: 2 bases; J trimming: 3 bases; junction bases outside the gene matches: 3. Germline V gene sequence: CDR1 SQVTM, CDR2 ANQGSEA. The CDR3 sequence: CSVEKTSDYNEQFF. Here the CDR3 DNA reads TGCAGCGTTGAAAAGACTAGCGACTACAATGAGCAGTTCTTC.

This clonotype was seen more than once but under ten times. CDR3 region: CASRRGGSGNQPQHF. The CDR3 DNA sequence: TGTGCCAGCAGGCGAGGGGGCTCGGGCAATCAGCCCCAGCATTTT. The chain uses TRBV12-3 or TRBV12-4 and TRBJ1-5; 7 bases agree with TRBD1. The CDR3 covers 15 residues. Unmatched junction bases numbered 7, after V lost 6 bases and J lost 2 bases.

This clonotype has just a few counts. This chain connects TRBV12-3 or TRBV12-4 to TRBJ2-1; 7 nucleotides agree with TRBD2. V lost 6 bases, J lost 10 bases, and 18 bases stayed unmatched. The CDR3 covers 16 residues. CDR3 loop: CASSYLTAGPTLEQFF. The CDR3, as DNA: TGTGCCAGCAGCTATCTCACAGCGGGGCCAACTTTGGAGCAGTTCTTC.

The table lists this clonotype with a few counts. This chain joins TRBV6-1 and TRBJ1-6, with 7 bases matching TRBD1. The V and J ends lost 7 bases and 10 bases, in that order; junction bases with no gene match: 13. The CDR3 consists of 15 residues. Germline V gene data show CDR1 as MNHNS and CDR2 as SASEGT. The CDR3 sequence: CASNPGGIRGSPLHF. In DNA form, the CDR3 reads TGTGCCAGCAACCCAGGGGGTATCAGGGGATCACCCCTCCACTTT.

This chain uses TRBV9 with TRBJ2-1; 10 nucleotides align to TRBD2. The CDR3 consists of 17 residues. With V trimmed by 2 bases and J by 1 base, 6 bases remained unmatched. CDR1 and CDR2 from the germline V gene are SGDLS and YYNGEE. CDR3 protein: CASSVSGRLGSYNEQFF. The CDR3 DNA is TGTGCCAGCAGCGTTAGCGGGAGGTTGGGTTCCTACAATGAGCAGTTCTTC.

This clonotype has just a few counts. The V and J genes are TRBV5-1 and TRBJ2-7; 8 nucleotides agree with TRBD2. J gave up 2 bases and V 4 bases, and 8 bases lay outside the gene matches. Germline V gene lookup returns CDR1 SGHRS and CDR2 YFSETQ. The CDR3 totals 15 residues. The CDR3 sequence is CASSPLAGSAYEQYF. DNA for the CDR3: TGCGCCAGCAGCCCTTTAGCGGGATCAGCCTACGAGCAGTACTTC.

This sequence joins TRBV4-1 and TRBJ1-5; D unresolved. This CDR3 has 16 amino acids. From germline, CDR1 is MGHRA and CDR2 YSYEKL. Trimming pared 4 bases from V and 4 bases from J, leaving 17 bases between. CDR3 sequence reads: CASSPRTLTGNQPQHF. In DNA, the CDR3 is TGCGCCAGCAGCCCGAGGACTTTAACTGGGAATCAGCCCCAGCATTTT.

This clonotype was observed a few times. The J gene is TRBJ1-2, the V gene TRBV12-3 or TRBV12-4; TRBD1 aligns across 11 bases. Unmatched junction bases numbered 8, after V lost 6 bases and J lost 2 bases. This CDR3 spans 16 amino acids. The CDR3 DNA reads TGTGCCAGCAGCCCGACAGGACAGGGGGCGAACTATGGCTACACCTTC. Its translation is CASSPTGQGANYGYTF.

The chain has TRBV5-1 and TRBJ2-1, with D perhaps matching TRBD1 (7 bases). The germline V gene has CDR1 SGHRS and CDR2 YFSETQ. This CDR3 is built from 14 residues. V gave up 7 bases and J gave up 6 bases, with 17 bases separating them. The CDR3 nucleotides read TGCGCCAGCCGGAGACAGGGAGGCCCCAATGAGCAGTTCTTC. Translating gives CASRRQGGPNEQFF.

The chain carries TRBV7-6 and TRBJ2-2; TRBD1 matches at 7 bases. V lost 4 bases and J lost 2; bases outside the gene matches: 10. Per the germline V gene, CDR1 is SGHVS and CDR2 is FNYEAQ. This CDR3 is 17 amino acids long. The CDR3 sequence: CASSSFPGQINTGELFF. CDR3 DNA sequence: TGTGCCAGCAGCTCTTTTCCGGGACAGATAAACACCGGGGAGCTGTTTTTT.

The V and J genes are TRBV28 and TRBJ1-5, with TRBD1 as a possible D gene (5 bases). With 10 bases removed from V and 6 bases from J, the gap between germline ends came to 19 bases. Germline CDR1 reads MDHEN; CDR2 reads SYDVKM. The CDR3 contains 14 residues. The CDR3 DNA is TGTGCCATCCATGCGGCAGGGCGGGGTCAGCCCCAGCATTTT. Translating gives CAIHAAGRGQPQHF.

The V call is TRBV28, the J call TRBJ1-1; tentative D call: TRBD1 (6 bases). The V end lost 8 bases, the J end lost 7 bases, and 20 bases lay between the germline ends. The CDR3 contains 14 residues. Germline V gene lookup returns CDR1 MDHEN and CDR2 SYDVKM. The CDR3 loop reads CASVGGGVYHEAFF. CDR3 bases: TGTGCCAGCGTTGGGGGGGGCGTATATCATGAAGCTTTCTTT.

The CDR3 sequence: CASSVTRTSGPYNEQFF. The CDR3 nucleotides are TGTGCCAGCAGTGTTACTCGGACTAGCGGGCCCTACAATGAGCAGTTCTTC. The chain combines TRBV2 with TRBJ2-1; 11 nucleotides match TRBD2. The V gene's germline CDR1 is SNHLY and CDR2 FYNNEI. With 4 bases clipped from V and 2 bases from J, the junction kept 7 bases outside the gene matches. This CDR3 has 17 amino acids.

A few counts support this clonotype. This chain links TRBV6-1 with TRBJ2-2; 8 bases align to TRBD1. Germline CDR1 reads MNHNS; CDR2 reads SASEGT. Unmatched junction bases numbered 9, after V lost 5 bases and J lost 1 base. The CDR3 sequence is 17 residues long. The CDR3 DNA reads TGTGCCAGCAGTCGAGCATCCGGGACAGGGAACACCGGGGAGCTGTTTTTT. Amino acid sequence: CASSRASGTGNTGELFF.